This TCR beta chain was sequenced for a study of T-cell reconstitution after alpha-beta-depleted transplantation in children. A remark on this clonotype: Its specificity is unknown.

Study-level results: Reportedly, alpha-beta T cells present about two months post-transplant originated from several hundred expanded clones of graft origin. Newly produced T cells mostly accounted for T-cell counts and diversity one year post-transplant. Recipient T cells and thymic progenitors that survived gave rise to the high TCRbeta diversity observed at day 60 in some patients.

Trimming removed 0 bases at V and 9 bases at J, with 15 bases between. This CDR3 region has 15 residues. Germline CDR1 is LGHNA and CDR2 is YSLEER. The TCRbeta library incorporated unique molecular identifiers. From the PCR reads, TCRdb called clonotypes with MiXCR, one entry per CDR3 protein. The table shows approximately 1,000,000 distinct CDR3 sequences, with less than 30% occurring only once. V usage is TRBV4-3 and J usage is TRBJ2-1; maybe TRBD2 (5 bases). The receptor was derived from a boy younger than two who had a stem cell transplant for SCID, so the T cells may come from the graft donor. The sample in question was PBMCs, mostly from graft donor cells, obtained 360 days after TCRalphabeta/CD19-depleted stem cell transplant. CDR3: CASSQDHRTPSEQFF. Here the CDR3 DNA reads TGCGCCAGCAGCCAAGATCACCGGACTCCCAGTGAGCAGTTCTTC.